Presented here are 26 T cell receptor beta chains from one specimen sequenced in a study of beta chain features in type 1 diabetes (dated by TCRdb to between 2017 and 2018). The library was generated by the immunoSEQ multiplex PCR assay. All of the isolated RNA was reverse transcribed with the High Capacity cDNA Reverse Transcription Kit, so expressed TCRB transcripts were sequenced. TCRdb stores this immuneACCESS table with in-frame sequences only. Part of the clones is absent; in the studies checked, under half of the shortfall reflects unresolved V genes, and no reason is known for the rest. The sample table records 120,000 to 150,000 clones; nearly 50% of these occur just once. The top ten hold under 0.5% of the sample. Sequenced sample: Tregs from blood. The sample's cell subset or site, from its label and the paper: regulatory CD4+ T cells. These receptors were obtained from a man between 18 and 29 years old in good health.

This clone showed up just a few times. The chain employs TRBV7-2 and TRBJ2-1; TRBD2 aligns across 13 bases. The CDR3 contains 15 residues. Germline V lookup: CDR1 SGHTA, CDR2 FQGNSA. V dropped 6 bases and J dropped 5; count of bases not matched to a gene: 4. CDR3 region: CASRGGLAGNNEQFF. The CDR3 DNA sequence: TGTGCCAGCAGGGGGGGACTAGCGGGGAACAATGAGCAGTTCTTC.

The rearrangement uses TRBV5-1 and TRBJ1-1; D is uncertain. Per germline, CDR1 SGHRS and CDR2 YFSETQ. V was pared by 0 bases and J by 10 bases, with 7 bases between. The CDR3 loop spans 11 amino acids. The CDR3 DNA reads as TGCGCCAGCAGCTTGGGTCGTAGAGCTTTCTTT. Translating it yields CASSLGRRAFF. Full variable domain (outside the CDR3, taken from reference TRBV5-1 and TRBJ1-1): KAGVTQTPRYLIKTRGQQVTLSCSPISGHRSVSWYQQTPGQGLQFLFEYFSETQRNKGNFPGRFSGRQFSNSRSEMNVSTLELGDSALYLCASSLGRRAFFGQGTRLTVV.

CDR3 region: CASSPMSPRALNYGYTF. In DNA form, the CDR3 reads TGTGCCAGCTCACCCATGTCCCCCAGGGCCCTCAACTATGGCTACACCTTC. V and J are TRBV18 and TRBJ1-2; possibly TRBD1 for D (5 bases). The length of the CDR3 is 17 residues. With 3 bases removed from V and 2 bases from J, the gap between germline ends came to 19 bases. Germline V lookup: CDR1 KGHSH, CDR2 LQKENI. Based on the CDR3 plus reference TRBV18 and TRBJ1-2, the full variable domain is NAGVMQNPRHLVRRRGQEARLRCSPMKGHSHVYWYRQLPEEGLKFMVYLQKENIIDESGMPKERFSAEFPKEGPSILRIQQVVRGDSAAYFCASSPMSPRALNYGYTFGSGTRLTVV.

The sample holds a few counts of this clone. The rearrangement joins TRBV5-4 to TRBJ2-1; tentatively, D is TRBD2 (5 bases). Per the germline V gene, CDR1 is SGHNT and CDR2 is YYREEE (reference sequence). This CDR3 region has 15 residues. V was clipped by 5 bases and J by 8 bases, with 20 bases between them. The CDR3 is CASRRPSSRLDEQFF. In DNA form, the CDR3 reads TGTGCCAGCAGACGCCCTAGCAGTCGGCTCGATGAGCAGTTCTTC. Variable domain in full (rest from reference TRBV5-4 and TRBJ2-1): ETGVTQSPTHLIKTRGQQVTLRCSSQSGHNTVSWYQQALGQGPQFIFQYYREEENGRGNFPPRFSGLQFPNYSSELNVNALELDDSALYLCASRRPSSRLDEQFFGPGTRLTVL.

V gene TRBV2 combines with J gene TRBJ2-5, with 15 bases identical to TRBD2. Germline CDR1 SNHLY, CDR2 FYNNEI. The CDR3 totals 14 residues. Trimming cost V 8 bases and J 4 bases; bases outside gene matches: 2. The CDR3 protein is CASGLAGGRETQYF. CDR3 bases: TGTGCCAGCGGACTAGCGGGGGGGCGAGAGACCCAGTACTTC. Combining the CDR3 with reference TRBV2 and TRBJ2-5 gives the whole variable domain EPEVTQTPSHQVTQMGQEVILRCVPISNHLYFYWYRQILGQKVEFLVSFYNNEISEKSEIFDDQFSVERPDGSNFTLKIRSTKLEDSAMYFCASGLAGGRETQYFGPGTRLLVL.

The chain couples TRBV19 to TRBJ2-7, with 11 bases fitting TRBD2. From germline, CDR1 is LNHDA and CDR2 SQIVND (reference sequence). The V gene end was trimmed by 6 bases and the J gene end by 4 bases; junction bases not matched to a gene: 17. The CDR3 spans 18 residues. The CDR3 protein is CASSLTSGRHPRIYEQYF. As DNA, the CDR3 is TGTGCCAGTAGCCTTACTAGCGGGAGACACCCTCGGATATACGAGCAGTACTTC.

This clone was seen just once. The chain links TRBV25-1 to TRBJ2-7; the D gene is possibly TRBD2 (5 bases). The CDR3 is 15 amino acids. Germline loops: CDR1 MGHDK, CDR2 SYGVNS. V was pared by 0 bases and J by 5 bases, with 14 bases between. DNA for the CDR3: TGTGCCAGCAGTGAATATCGGTCGGGATTCGACGAGCAGTACTTC. Its protein is CASSEYRSGFDEQYF.

This clone was recorded only once. V and J are TRBV6-5 and TRBJ2-3; 11 bases fit TRBD2. Germline V lookup: CDR1 MNHEY, CDR2 SVGAGI. This CDR3 spans 15 amino acids. Losses at the gene ends were 8 bases for V and 5 bases for J; bases not matched to a gene: 9. CDR3 sequence: CASALAGGYLDTQYF. The CDR3 DNA reads as TGTGCCAGCGCGTTAGCGGGAGGGTATTTAGATACGCAGTATTTT.

This clone has only a few counts. This rearrangement joins TRBV5-1 to TRBJ2-2, with 7 bases fitting TRBD1. The germline gives CDR1 SGHRS, CDR2 YFSETQ. Trimming cost V 3 bases and J 0 bases; bases outside gene matches: 8. The CDR3 consists of 17 residues. DNA of the CDR3: TGCGCCAGCAGCTACCCGACAGGGAATGCGAACACCGGGGAGCTGTTTTTT. This gives the protein CASSYPTGNANTGELFF.

This clone was detected once. The rearrangement uses TRBV20-1 and TRBJ1-2; no clear D. The CDR3 length is 11 residues. V was pared by 0 bases and J by 7 bases, with 6 bases between. Germline CDR1 reads DFQATT; CDR2 reads SNEGSKA (reference sequence). The CDR3 nucleotides are TGCAGTGCTAGAGATCTCAGTGGCTACACCTTC. Translating it yields CSARDLSGYTF.

This clone was counted a few times. This chain uses TRBV2 with TRBJ1-2, with TRBD1 identical over 10 bases. The CDR3 has 13 amino acids. In germline, CDR1 is SNHLY, CDR2 FYNNEI. V lost 7 bases to trimming and J lost 6 bases; unmatched junction nucleotides: 5. In DNA form, the CDR3 reads TGTGCCAGCAATATGGACAGGGGGAATGGCTACACCTTC. This codes for CASNMDRGNGYTF.

A single count supports this clone. The genes are TRBV10-3 and TRBJ2-3; D not certain. Germline V CDR1 and CDR2: ENHRY, SYGVKD. Trimming cost V 0 bases and J 4 bases, with 14 bases left between them. The CDR3 extends over 16 amino acids. The CDR3 coding sequence is TGTGCCATCAGTGAGTCGGGTTTGGGCAGAGCAGATACGCAGTATTTT. Translation: CAISESGLGRADTQYF.

The J gene is TRBJ2-5, the V gene TRBV7-9; 8 positions match TRBD2. J was trimmed by 4 bases and V by 1 base; bases with no gene match: 2. Germline CDR1 SEHNR, CDR2 FQNEAQ (reference sequence). This CDR3 has 14 amino acids. The CDR3 DNA sequence: TGTGCCAGCAGCTTAGGGACTAGCCGAGAGACCCAGTACTTC. Amino acid sequence: CASSLGTSRETQYF.

This clone was detected only a few times. V usage is TRBV5-1 and J usage is TRBJ1-5; D remains ambiguous. Looked up from germline, CDR1 is SGHRS and CDR2 is YFSETQ. V was cut by 3 bases and J by 7 bases, with 11 bases left in between. This CDR3 is built from 13 residues. The CDR3 here is CASSYGGPQPQHF. The CDR3 nucleotides are TGCGCCAGCAGCTACGGCGGGCCCCAGCCCCAGCATTTT. Drawing the rest from reference TRBV5-1 and TRBJ1-5, the complete variable domain is KAGVTQTPRYLIKTRGQQVTLSCSPISGHRSVSWYQQTPGQGLQFLFEYFSETQRNKGNFPGRFSGRQFSNSRSEMNVSTLELGDSALYLCASSYGGPQPQHFGDGTRLSIL.

V and J are TRBV30 and TRBJ2-3, with 8 bases identical to TRBD2. With V trimmed by 4 bases and J by 3 bases, 9 bases remained unmatched. The length of the CDR3 is 15 residues. Germline CDR1 is GTSNPN and CDR2 is SVGIG (reference sequence). CDR3 region: CAWITAGGYTDTQYF. The CDR3 DNA follows: TGTGCCTGGATAACGGCGGGAGGATATACAGATACGCAGTATTTT.

This clone came up a few times. V is TRBV29-1 and J is TRBJ1-5; 9 nucleotides match TRBD1. The CDR3 covers 13 residues. From germline, CDR1 is SQVTM and CDR2 ANQGSEA. V lost 6 bases, J lost 6 bases, and 6 bases stayed unmatched. The CDR3 sequence is CSVGQGPAQPQHF. The CDR3 DNA reads as TGCAGCGTAGGACAGGGGCCAGCTCAGCCCCAGCATTTT.

The rearrangement uses TRBV7-2 and TRBJ2-3; D might be TRBD1 (7 bases). Trimming pared 4 bases from V and 6 bases from J, leaving 14 bases between. The CDR3 extends over 14 amino acids. The germline CDR1 and CDR2 sequences are SGHTA and FQGNSA. The CDR3 region is CASSSQGGEDTQYF. The CDR3 region has the DNA TGTGCCAGCAGCTCGCAGGGGGGCGAGGATACGCAGTATTTT.

This sequence joins TRBV18 and TRBJ2-5; D is possibly TRBD2 (6 bases). This CDR3 has 14 residues. The V end lost 6 bases, the J end lost 2 bases, and 13 bases lay between the germline ends. Germline V CDR1 and CDR2: KGHSH, LQKENI. CDR3 loop: CASSPRGLQETQYF. The CDR3, as DNA: TGTGCCAGCTCTCCTCGAGGACTACAAGAGACCCAGTACTTC.

In its sample, this clone was seen a few times. The chain uses TRBV5-6 and TRBJ2-3, with TRBD2 matching over 9 bases. This CDR3 comprises 14 residues. Germline trimming cut 6 bases from V and 4 bases from J; bases unmatched to any gene: 6. Germline V gene data show CDR1 as SGHDT and CDR2 as YYEEEE. The CDR3 spells CASKSAGGPDTQYF. In nucleotides, the CDR3 is TGTGCCAGCAAATCGGCGGGGGGGCCAGATACGCAGTATTTT.

There are a few counts of this clone. The V and J genes are TRBV7-8 and TRBJ2-5; D is unresolved. Trimming left V 5 bases short and J 1 base short, with 11 bases between. Germline V gene lookup returns CDR1 SGHVS and CDR2 FQNEAQ. The CDR3 length is 14 residues. In nucleotides, the CDR3 is TGTGCCAGCAGCCTCCCCAGTTTCCAAGAGACCCAGTACTTC. Translated, it gives CASSLPSFQETQYF.

The gene calls are TRBV4-3 and TRBJ2-7; 7 positions agree with TRBD2. Germline CDR1 reads LGHNA; CDR2 reads YSLEER. The CDR3 consists of 14 residues. Trimming took 4 bases from V and 4 from J; bases not matched to a gene: 7. CDR3 residues: CASSPGLLPYEQYF. CDR3 nucleotides: TGCGCCAGCAGCCCGGGACTACTCCCTTACGAGCAGTACTTC.

On this clone: The junction does not match germline at one end; this may be a read error. The chain joins TRBV28 to TRBJ1-4; D is uncertain. CDR3 length: 14 residues. CDR1 is MDHEN, CDR2 SYDVKM, per germline. The CDR3 DNA reads as TGTGCCAGCAGTTTTAACAGCTATAATGAAAAACTGCTTTTT. Translated, it gives CASSFNSYNEKLLF. The variable domain in full, completed from reference TRBV28 and TRBJ1-4, reads DVKVTQSSRYLVKRTGEKVFLECVQDMDHENMFWYRQDPGLGLRLIYFSYDVKMKEKGDIPEGYSVSREKKERFSLILESASTNQTSMYLCASSFNSYNEKLLFGSGTQLSVL.

J is TRBJ2-1 and V is TRBV29-1; D remains unclear. This CDR3 comprises 11 residues. Germline V lookup: CDR1 SQVTM, CDR2 ANQGSEA. V shed 4 bases and J shed 8 bases, with 9 bases lying between them. CDR3 region: CSVAWLYEQFF. The CDR3 nucleotides read TGCAGCGTTGCATGGCTTTATGAGCAGTTCTTC.

This clone has just a few counts. The rearrangement joins TRBV5-4 to TRBJ2-2, with D tentatively TRBD1 (5 bases). The CDR3 covers 16 residues. Germline V gene lookup returns CDR1 SGHNT and CDR2 YYREEE (reference sequence). Trimming removed 4 bases from V and 1 base from J, with 14 bases in between. DNA for the CDR3: TGTGCCAGCAGCCTTCAATCTACAGGGAACACCGGGGAGCTGTTTTTT. Protein: CASSLQSTGNTGELFF.

This clone was counted a few times. The gene calls are TRBV29-1 and TRBJ1-1, with 7 bases that match TRBD1. CDR1 and CDR2 (germline): SQVTM, ANQGSEA. V was clipped by 6 bases and J by 5 bases; unmatched bases: 9. This CDR3 comprises 13 residues. CDR3 sequence reads: CSVARQGLTEAFF. As DNA, the CDR3 is TGCAGCGTAGCTAGACAGGGCTTGACTGAAGCTTTCTTT.

The chain couples TRBV7-2 to TRBJ2-1, with 12 positions matching TRBD2. The CDR3 contains 13 residues. CDR1 and CDR2 from the germline V gene are SGHTA and FQGNSA. The trim removed 3 bases at V and 13 bases at J, leaving 4 bases unmatched. The chain's CDR3 is CASSFSSGGDQFF. CDR3 in DNA: TGTGCCAGCAGCTTCTCTAGCGGGGGGGACCAGTTCTTC.